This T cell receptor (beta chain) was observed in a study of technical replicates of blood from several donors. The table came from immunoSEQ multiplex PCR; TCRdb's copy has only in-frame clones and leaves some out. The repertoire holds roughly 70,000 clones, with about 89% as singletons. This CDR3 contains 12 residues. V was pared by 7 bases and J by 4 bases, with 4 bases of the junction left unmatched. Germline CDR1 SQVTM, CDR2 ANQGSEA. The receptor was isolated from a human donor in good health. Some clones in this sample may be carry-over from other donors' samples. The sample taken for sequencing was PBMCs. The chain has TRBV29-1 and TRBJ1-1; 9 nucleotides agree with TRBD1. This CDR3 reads CSALTGGTEAFF. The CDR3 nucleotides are TGCAGCGCCTTGACAGGGGGCACTGAAGCTTTCTTT.